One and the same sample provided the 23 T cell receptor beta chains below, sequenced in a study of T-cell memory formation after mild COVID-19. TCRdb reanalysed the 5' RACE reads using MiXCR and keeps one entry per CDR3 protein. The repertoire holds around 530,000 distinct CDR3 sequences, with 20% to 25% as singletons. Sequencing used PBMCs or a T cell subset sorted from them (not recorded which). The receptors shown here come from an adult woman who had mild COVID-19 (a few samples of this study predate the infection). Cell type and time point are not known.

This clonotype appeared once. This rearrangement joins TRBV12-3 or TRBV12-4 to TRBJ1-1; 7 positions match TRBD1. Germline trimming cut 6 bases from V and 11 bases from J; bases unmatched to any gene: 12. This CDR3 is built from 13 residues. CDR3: CASRAWGTVLAFF. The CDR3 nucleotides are TGTGCCAGCAGAGCTTGGGGGACAGTGCTGGCTTTCTTT.

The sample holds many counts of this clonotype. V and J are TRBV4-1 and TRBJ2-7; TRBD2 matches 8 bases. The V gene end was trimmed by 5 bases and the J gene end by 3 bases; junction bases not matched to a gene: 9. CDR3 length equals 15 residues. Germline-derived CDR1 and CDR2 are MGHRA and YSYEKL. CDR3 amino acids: CASSALAETYYEQYF. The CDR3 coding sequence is TGCGCCAGCAGCGCACTAGCGGAAACTTACTACGAGCAGTACTTC.

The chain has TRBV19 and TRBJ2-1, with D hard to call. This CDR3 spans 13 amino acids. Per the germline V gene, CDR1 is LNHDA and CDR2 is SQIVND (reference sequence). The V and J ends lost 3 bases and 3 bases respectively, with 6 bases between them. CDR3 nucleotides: TGTGCCAGTAGTATTACCTACTACAATGAGCAGTTCTTC. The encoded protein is CASSITYYNEQFF.

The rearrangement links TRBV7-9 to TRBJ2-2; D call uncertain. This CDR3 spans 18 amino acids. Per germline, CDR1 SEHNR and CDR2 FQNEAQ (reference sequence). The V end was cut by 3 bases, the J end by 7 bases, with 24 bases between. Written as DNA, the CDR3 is TGTGCCAGCAGCTTGGGCCTACTCAACACAGTTTTATACGGGGAGCTGTTTTTT. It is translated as CASSLGLLNTVLYGELFF.

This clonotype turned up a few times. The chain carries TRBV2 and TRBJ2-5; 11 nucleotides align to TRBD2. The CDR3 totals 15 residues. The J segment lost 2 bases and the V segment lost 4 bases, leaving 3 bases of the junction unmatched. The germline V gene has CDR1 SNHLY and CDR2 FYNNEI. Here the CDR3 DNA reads TGTGCCAGCAGTGCAGGGACTAGCGGACAAGAGACCCAGTACTTC. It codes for CASSAGTSGQETQYF.

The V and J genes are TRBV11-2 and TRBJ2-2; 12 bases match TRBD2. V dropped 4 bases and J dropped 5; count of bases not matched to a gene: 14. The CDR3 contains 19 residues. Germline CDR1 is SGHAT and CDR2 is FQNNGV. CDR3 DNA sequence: TGTGCCAGCAGCTCCGGGGGGGGATTACTAGCGGGAGGAACCGGGGAGCTGTTTTTT. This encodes CASSSGGGLLAGGTGELFF.

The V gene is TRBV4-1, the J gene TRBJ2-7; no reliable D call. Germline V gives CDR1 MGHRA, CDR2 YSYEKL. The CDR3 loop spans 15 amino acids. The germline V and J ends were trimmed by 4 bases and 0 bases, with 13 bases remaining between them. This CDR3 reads CASSLDSFLSYEQYF. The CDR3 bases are TGCGCCAGCAGCCTAGACTCATTCCTCTCCTACGAGCAGTACTTC.

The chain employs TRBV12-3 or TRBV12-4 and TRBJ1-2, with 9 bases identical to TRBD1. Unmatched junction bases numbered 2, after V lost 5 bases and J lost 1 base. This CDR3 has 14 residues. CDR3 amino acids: CASSQTGGNYGYTF. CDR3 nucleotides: TGTGCCAGCAGTCAGACAGGGGGTAACTATGGCTACACCTTC.

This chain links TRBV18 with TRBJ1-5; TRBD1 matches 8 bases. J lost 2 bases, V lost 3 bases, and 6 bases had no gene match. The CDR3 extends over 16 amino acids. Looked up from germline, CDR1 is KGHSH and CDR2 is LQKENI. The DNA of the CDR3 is TGTGCCAGCTCACCGGATAGGGGACAGGGCAATCAGCCCCAGCATTTT. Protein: CASSPDRGQGNQPQHF.

CDR3 in DNA: TGTGCCAGCAGCCTAGCGGGGGCCCCCTCCTACGAGCAGTACTTC. Protein sequence: CASSLAGAPSYEQYF. The rearrangement links TRBV3-1 to TRBJ2-7; 9 bases are shared with TRBD2. CDR1 and CDR2 (germline): LGHDT, YNNKEL (reference sequence). Trimming at V came to 4 bases and at J to 0 bases, leaving 4 bases not matched to a gene. The CDR3 runs to 15 residues.

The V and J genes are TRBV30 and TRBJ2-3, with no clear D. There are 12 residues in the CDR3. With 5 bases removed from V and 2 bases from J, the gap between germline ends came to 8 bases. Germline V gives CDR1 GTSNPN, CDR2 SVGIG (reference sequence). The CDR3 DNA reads TGTGCCTGGGCCCTGAACACAGATACGCAGTATTTT. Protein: CAWALNTDTQYF.

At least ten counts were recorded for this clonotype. This CDR3 is CASSPTEFHYETYNEQFF. DNA for the CDR3: TGTGCCAGCAGTCCGACAGAATTCCATTACGAAACCTACAATGAGCAGTTCTTC. The chain combines TRBV12-3 or TRBV12-4 with TRBJ2-1; tentative D call: TRBD1 (5 bases). The germline V and J ends were trimmed by 5 bases and 2 bases, with 22 bases remaining between them. The CDR3 is 18 residues long.

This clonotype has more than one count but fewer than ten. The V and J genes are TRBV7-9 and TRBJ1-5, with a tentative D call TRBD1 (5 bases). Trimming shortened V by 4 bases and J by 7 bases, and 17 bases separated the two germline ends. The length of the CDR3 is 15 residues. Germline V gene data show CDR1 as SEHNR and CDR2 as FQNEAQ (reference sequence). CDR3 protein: CASSSSTDRTQPQHF. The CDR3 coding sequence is TGTGCCAGCAGCTCGTCGACAGATAGGACCCAGCCCCAGCATTTT.

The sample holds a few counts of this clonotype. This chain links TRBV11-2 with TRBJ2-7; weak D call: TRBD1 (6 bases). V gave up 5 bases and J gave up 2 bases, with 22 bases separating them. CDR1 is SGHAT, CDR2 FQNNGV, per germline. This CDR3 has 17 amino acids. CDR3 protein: CASSGAAFWDNPYEQYF. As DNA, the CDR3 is TGTGCCAGCAGCGGTGCGGCTTTCTGGGACAATCCCTACGAGCAGTACTTC.

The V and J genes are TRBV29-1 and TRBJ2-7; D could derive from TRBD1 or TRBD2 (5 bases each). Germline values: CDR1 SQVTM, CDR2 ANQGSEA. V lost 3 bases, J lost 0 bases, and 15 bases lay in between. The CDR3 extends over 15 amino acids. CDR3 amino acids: CSVEVTGTRSYEQYF. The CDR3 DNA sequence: TGCAGCGTTGAGGTAACCGGGACGCGCTCCTACGAGCAGTACTTC.

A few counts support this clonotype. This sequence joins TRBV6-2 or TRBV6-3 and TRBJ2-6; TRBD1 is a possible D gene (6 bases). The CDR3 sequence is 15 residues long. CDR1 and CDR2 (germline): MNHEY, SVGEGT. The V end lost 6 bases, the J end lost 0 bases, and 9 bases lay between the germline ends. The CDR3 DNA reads TGTGCCAGCAGACCCAGGGGCTCTGGGGCCAACGTCCTGACTTTC. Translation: CASRPRGSGANVLTF.

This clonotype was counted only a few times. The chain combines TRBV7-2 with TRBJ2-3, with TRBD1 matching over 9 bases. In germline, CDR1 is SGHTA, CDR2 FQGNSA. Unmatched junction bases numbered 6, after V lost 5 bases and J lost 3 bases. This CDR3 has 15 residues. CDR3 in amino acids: CASSLGTGWTDTQYF. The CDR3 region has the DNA TGTGCCAGCAGCCTCGGGACAGGGTGGACAGATACGCAGTATTTT.

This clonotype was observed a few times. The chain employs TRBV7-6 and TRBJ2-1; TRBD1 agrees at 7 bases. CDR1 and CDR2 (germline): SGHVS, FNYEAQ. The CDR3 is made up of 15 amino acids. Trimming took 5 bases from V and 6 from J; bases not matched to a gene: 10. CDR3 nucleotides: TGTGCCAGCAGCCCAACATCGACAGGGTTCAATGAGCAGTTCTTC. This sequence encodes CASSPTSTGFNEQFF. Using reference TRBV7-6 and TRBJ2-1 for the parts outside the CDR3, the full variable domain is GAGVSQSPRYKVTKRGQDVALRCDPISGHVSLYWYRQALGQGPEFLTYFNYEAQQDKSGLPNDRFSAERPEGSISTLTIQRTEQRDSAMYRCASSPTSTGFNEQFFGPGTRLTVL.

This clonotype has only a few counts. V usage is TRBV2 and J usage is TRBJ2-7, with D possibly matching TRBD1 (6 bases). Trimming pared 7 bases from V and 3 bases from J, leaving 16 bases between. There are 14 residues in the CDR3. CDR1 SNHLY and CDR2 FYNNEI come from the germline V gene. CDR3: CASTRRNRVYEQYF. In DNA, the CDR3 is TGTGCCAGCACTCGCCGCAACAGGGTCTACGAGCAGTACTTC.

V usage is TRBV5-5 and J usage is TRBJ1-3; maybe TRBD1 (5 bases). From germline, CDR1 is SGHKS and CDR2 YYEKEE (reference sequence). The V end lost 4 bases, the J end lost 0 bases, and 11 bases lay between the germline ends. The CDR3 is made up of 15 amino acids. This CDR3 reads CASSGGGVSGNTIYF. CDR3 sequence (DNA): TGTGCCAGCAGCGGGGGAGGGGTCTCTGGAAACACCATATATTTT.

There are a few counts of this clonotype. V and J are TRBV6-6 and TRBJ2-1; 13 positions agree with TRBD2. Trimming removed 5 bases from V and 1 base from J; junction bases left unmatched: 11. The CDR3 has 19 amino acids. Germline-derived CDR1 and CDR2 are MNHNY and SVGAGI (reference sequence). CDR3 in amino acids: CASSQPPGTSGVSYNEQFF. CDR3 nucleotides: TGTGCCAGCAGTCAACCCCCCGGGACTAGCGGGGTTTCCTACAATGAGCAGTTCTTC.

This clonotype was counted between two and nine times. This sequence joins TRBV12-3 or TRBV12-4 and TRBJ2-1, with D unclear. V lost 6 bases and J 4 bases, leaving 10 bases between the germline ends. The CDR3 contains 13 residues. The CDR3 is CASSHTFYNEQFF. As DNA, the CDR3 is TGTGCCAGCAGCCATACTTTTTACAATGAGCAGTTCTTC.

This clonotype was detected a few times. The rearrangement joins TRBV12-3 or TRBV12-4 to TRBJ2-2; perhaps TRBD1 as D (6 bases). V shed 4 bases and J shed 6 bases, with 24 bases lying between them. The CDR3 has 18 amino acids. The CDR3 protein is CASSYAFVDSYLSGELFF. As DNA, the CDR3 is TGTGCCAGCAGTTATGCGTTTGTGGACAGCTACCTGTCCGGGGAGCTGTTTTTT.